The 27 T cell receptor beta chains in this list originate from one sample, sequenced in a study of blood T cells in healthy people across ages (dated by TCRdb to between 2014 and 2016). The library was generated by 5' RACE. This sample was sequenced with an Illumina HiSeq 2500. The second PCR ran for about 7 to 11 cycles and used a J-beta primer mix along with a sample-barcoded 5' primer. The public sequencing data were trimmed at Q25 with fastp and processed into clonotypes with MiXCR by TCRdb, which kept only in-frame beta chains. Rows with one shared CDR3 protein collapse into an entry with the most common genes and DNA. The sample table contains under 1,000,000 distinct CDR3 sequences; only one count was recorded for about 45% of them. The top ten constitute 15% to 20% of the sample. Sequencing used blood. The receptors shown here come from an elderly man in good health.

This chain connects TRBV7-9 to TRBJ2-2; D not resolved. V dropped 1 base and J dropped 0 bases, with 12 bases sitting between them. The CDR3 is 17 residues long. The germline V gene has CDR1 SEHNR and CDR2 FQNEAQ (reference sequence). In DNA form, the CDR3 reads TGTGCCAGCAGCTTAGATCCGACCATAACGAACACCGGGGAGCTGTTTTTT. Translated: CASSLDPTITNTGELFF.

The chain uses TRBV25-1 and TRBJ2-5; perhaps TRBD1 as D (5 bases). V was clipped by 4 bases and J by 1 base, with 10 bases between them. Germline assignment: CDR1 MGHDK and CDR2 SYGVNS. The CDR3 extends over 14 amino acids. The CDR3 DNA reads TGTGCCAGCAGTGGCGGACAAATCCAAGAGACCCAGTACTTC. This sequence encodes CASSGGQIQETQYF.

The chain links TRBV29-1 to TRBJ1-1, with a tentative D call TRBD1 (5 bases). From germline, CDR1 is SQVTM and CDR2 ANQGSEA. The V end lost 3 bases, the J end lost 3 bases, and 11 bases lay between the germline ends. CDR3 length: 13 residues. The CDR3 DNA reads as TGCAGCGTTGATGAAGGGGATTACACTGAAGCTTTCTTT. Protein sequence: CSVDEGDYTEAFF.

This clonotype was counted only a few times. This rearrangement joins TRBV7-9 to TRBJ2-7; a weak D match, TRBD2 (6 bases). Trimming left V 4 bases short and J 1 base short, with 14 bases between. The CDR3 is 15 amino acids. Germline V CDR1 and CDR2: SEHNR, FQNEAQ (reference sequence). CDR3 DNA sequence: TGTGCCAGCAGCTCCCCTGAGACTAGGTCCTACGAGCAGTACTTC. It codes for CASSSPETRSYEQYF.

The V call is TRBV7-2, the J call TRBJ2-4; a possible D gene is TRBD1 (5 bases). V lost 1 base, J lost 8 bases, and 15 bases lay in between. The CDR3 sequence is 15 residues long. CDR1 SGHTA and CDR2 FQGNSA come from the germline V gene. The CDR3 DNA follows: TGTGCCAGCAGCTTAGATGGGGCGCGAAGTTACATTCAGTACTTC. Amino acid sequence: CASSLDGARSYIQYF.

Here the CDR3 DNA reads TGTGCCAGCTCACCAGGGGGGCCCACCTACAATGAGCAGTTCTTC. This codes for CASSPGGPTYNEQFF. The genes are TRBV18 and TRBJ2-1, with D tentatively TRBD1 or TRBD2 (6 bases each). V gave up 2 bases and J gave up 2 bases, with 10 bases separating them. The CDR3 is 15 residues long. CDR1 is KGHSH, CDR2 LQKENI, per germline.

This clonotype was observed once. This sequence joins TRBV24-1 and TRBJ1-2; D is ambiguous. Germline loops: CDR1 KGHDR, CDR2 SFDVKD. The CDR3 length is 12 residues. With 11 bases removed from V and 4 bases from J, the gap between germline ends came to 13 bases. This CDR3 is CAIWTAGYGYTF. The CDR3 DNA follows: TGTGCCATCTGGACTGCCGGCTATGGCTACACCTTC.

This sequence joins TRBV7-8 and TRBJ1-6; D remains ambiguous. Trimming shortened V by 6 bases and J by 6 bases, and 15 bases separated the two germline ends. This CDR3 contains 15 residues. Germline CDR1 SGHVS, CDR2 FQNEAQ. The CDR3 here is CASSRTGGLNSPLHF. The CDR3 region has the DNA TGTGCCAGCAGTAGGACCGGCGGCCTTAATTCACCCCTCCACTTT.

The count of this clonotype is one. J is TRBJ2-1 and V is TRBV18; D unresolved. Germline CDR1 reads KGHSH; CDR2 reads LQKENI. CDR3 size: 15 residues. V was shortened by 1 base and J by 0 bases, with 7 bases between the two germline ends. The CDR3 bases are TGTGCCAGCTCACCACTAATGGACTCCTACAATGAGCAGTTCTTC. This sequence encodes CASSPLMDSYNEQFF.

The rearrangement links TRBV7-2 to TRBJ2-5; 13 bases agree with TRBD2. CDR1 is SGHTA and CDR2 is FQGNSA in the germline V gene. V was pared by 10 bases and J by 2 bases, with 4 bases of the junction left unmatched. This CDR3 is built from 14 residues. The CDR3 region has the DNA TGTGCCACCGGGACTAGCGGGGTACAAGAGACCCAGTACTTC. It specifies CATGTSGVQETQYF.

This clonotype was detected only a few times. The chain has TRBV18 and TRBJ1-5; no reliable D call. The CDR3 is 15 amino acids. Per the germline V gene, CDR1 is KGHSH and CDR2 is LQKENI. Trimming took 6 bases from V and 5 from J, leaving 17 bases between them. The CDR3 is CASSPSPGPYQPQHF. CDR3 nucleotides: TGTGCCAGCTCGCCCAGTCCTGGGCCCTATCAGCCCCAGCATTTT.

The chain uses TRBV12-3 or TRBV12-4 and TRBJ1-5; weak D call: TRBD1 (5 bases). Trimming removed 5 bases at V and 5 bases at J, with 13 bases between. The CDR3 is 14 amino acids. CDR3 DNA: TGTGCCAGCAGTGTTGGCAGGGCCGATCAGCCCCAGCATTTT. This encodes CASSVGRADQPQHF.

V gene TRBV2 combines with J gene TRBJ2-3, with 8 bases lining up with TRBD2. Germline values: CDR1 SNHLY, CDR2 FYNNEI. The CDR3 covers 14 residues. J lost 3 bases, V lost 9 bases, and 8 bases had no gene match. The CDR3 region is CASRAGVDTDTQYF. CDR3 coding DNA: TGTGCCAGTCGAGCGGGAGTTGATACAGATACGCAGTATTTT.

V gene TRBV10-3 combines with J gene TRBJ2-5; perhaps TRBD1 as D (6 bases). The CDR3 is made up of 14 amino acids. Germline CDR1 is ENHRY and CDR2 is SYGVKD. Trimming left V 3 bases short and J 5 bases short, with 13 bases between. CDR3 sequence reads: CAISDPTGWETQYF. The DNA of the CDR3 is TGTGCCATCAGTGACCCTACAGGGTGGGAGACCCAGTACTTC.

This clonotype was seen repeatedly, ten times or more. The J gene is TRBJ2-7, the V gene TRBV28; D gene ambiguous. Trimming pared 4 bases from V and 2 bases from J, leaving 12 bases between. Germline loops: CDR1 MDHEN, CDR2 SYDVKM. This CDR3 is built from 14 residues. CDR3 coding DNA: TGTGCCAGCAGTTCGTCGACGACTCCCTACGAGCAGTACTTC. Translating gives CASSSSTTPYEQYF. Filled out from reference TRBV28 and TRBJ2-7, the complete variable domain reads DVKVTQSSRYLVKRTGEKVFLECVQDMDHENMFWYRQDPGLGLRLIYFSYDVKMKEKGDIPEGYSVSREKKERFSLILESASTNQTSMYLCASSSSTTPYEQYFGPGTRLTVT.

Turning to this clonotype: This may stem from a read error, because a much larger clone lies one nucleotide away. V gene TRBV12-3 or TRBV12-4 combines with J gene TRBJ2-5; possibly TRBD1 for D (6 bases). This CDR3 spans 13 amino acids. Trimming removed 5 bases from V and 2 bases from J, with 9 bases in between. In nucleotides, the CDR3 is TGTGCCAGCAGTACAGGGAAACAAGAGACCCAGTACTTC. Amino acid sequence: CASSTGKQETQYF.

This clonotype was detected a few times. The chain uses TRBV9 and TRBJ2-7; D is ambiguous. The CDR3 covers 13 residues. Germline V CDR1 and CDR2: SGDLS, YYNGEE. V was pared by 2 bases and J by 6 bases, with 12 bases between. The CDR3 DNA is TGTGCCAGCAGCGTGTCCGGCTGGGGCGAGCAGTACTTC. Its protein is CASSVSGWGEQYF.

The chain employs TRBV4-3 and TRBJ2-7, with TRBD2 as a possible D gene (7 bases). Germline-derived CDR1 and CDR2 are LGHNA and YSLEER. V was trimmed by 3 bases and J by 12 bases, leaving 18 bases between them. The CDR3 runs to 13 residues. CDR3 sequence reads: CASSQEGGRELYF. The DNA for the CDR3 is TGCGCCAGCAGCCAGGAGGGGGGGCGGGAATTGTACTTC.

J is TRBJ2-7 and V is TRBV7-9, with 10 bases aligning to TRBD2. Germline V gives CDR1 SEHNR, CDR2 FQNEAQ (reference sequence). The CDR3 loop spans 15 amino acids. After removal of 1 base from V and 6 bases from J, the junction contained 6 bases not matched to a gene. CDR3 sequence: CASSLVSSGSSEQYF. The CDR3 bases are TGTGCCAGCAGCTTAGTTTCTAGCGGGAGTTCCGAGCAGTACTTC.

The chain couples TRBV2 to TRBJ2-5; the D is unclear. Germline lookup yields CDR1 SNHLY and CDR2 FYNNEI. The germline V and J ends were trimmed by 4 bases and 3 bases, with 9 bases remaining between them. This CDR3 comprises 13 residues. CDR3 loop: CASSALREETQYF. For the CDR3, the DNA is TGTGCCAGCAGTGCTCTAAGGGAAGAGACCCAGTACTTC.

This clonotype was observed a single time. V is TRBV2 and J is TRBJ1-4, with a weak D call TRBD1 (6 bases). The germline gives CDR1 SNHLY, CDR2 FYNNEI. With 6 bases removed from V and 8 bases from J, the gap between germline ends came to 22 bases. This CDR3 has 16 amino acids. CDR3 sequence: CASSKTGRGSLEKLFF. As DNA, the CDR3 is TGTGCCAGCAGCAAAACGGGTAGGGGGAGTCTGGAAAAACTGTTTTTT.

In DNA, the CDR3 is TGCGCCAGCAGCCAAGTAGGGCGTGACAACAAAGGGGAGCTGTTTTTT. This gives the protein CASSQVGRDNKGELFF. The V gene is TRBV4-3, the J gene TRBJ2-2; D is unclear. Germline assignment: CDR1 LGHNA and CDR2 YSLEER. The V end was cut by 1 base, the J end by 8 bases, with 17 bases between. The CDR3 extends over 16 amino acids.

This sequence joins TRBV29-1 and TRBJ1-5, with D tentatively TRBD1 (5 bases). Per germline, CDR1 SQVTM and CDR2 ANQGSEA. This CDR3 is 14 amino acids long. Trimming shortened V by 0 bases and J by 3 bases, and 9 bases separated the two germline ends. CDR3 region: CSVEDGAVNQPQHF. The CDR3 coding sequence is TGCAGCGTTGAAGATGGGGCAGTCAATCAGCCCCAGCATTTT.

This clonotype has only a few counts. The chain has TRBV5-8 and TRBJ2-5; 12 bases are shared with TRBD2. The ends lost 6 bases at V and 11 bases at J; junction bases unmatched: 8. There are 13 residues in the CDR3. Germline V gives CDR1 SGHTS, CDR2 YDEGEE. This CDR3 is CASKLAGGVEQYF. The CDR3, as DNA: TGTGCCAGCAAGCTAGCGGGAGGGGTTGAGCAGTACTTC.

In nucleotides, the CDR3 is TGTGCCAGTAGTATAGCCCGATGGCAGACAGGGAGGGATCAGCCCCAGCATTTT. The encoded protein is CASSIARWQTGRDQPQHF. The chain joins TRBV19 to TRBJ1-5; 7 bases align to TRBD1. CDR3 length equals 18 residues. The ends lost 1 base at V and 5 bases at J; junction bases unmatched: 14. Per germline, CDR1 LNHDA and CDR2 SQIVND (reference sequence). The full variable domain, its missing parts supplied by reference TRBV19 and TRBJ1-5, is DGGITQSPKYLFRKEGQNVTLSCEQNLNHDAMYWYRQDPGQGLRLIYYSQIVNDFQKGDIAEGYSVSREKKESFPLTVTSAQKNPTAFYLCASSIARWQTGRDQPQHFGDGTRLSIL.

This clonotype was observed a single time. This rearrangement joins TRBV20-1 to TRBJ2-7; no definite D call. This CDR3 spans 14 amino acids. Trimming cost V 2 bases and J 3 bases, with 14 bases left between them. Germline V gene sequence: CDR1 DFQATT, CDR2 SNEGSKA (reference sequence). Written as DNA, the CDR3 is TGCAGTGCTAGACCTCCTAACGGCGGCTACGAGCAGTACTTC. Translated: CSARPPNGGYEQYF.

A word on this clonotype: A much larger clone sits a single nucleotide away, making a read error possible. V gene TRBV12-3 or TRBV12-4 combines with J gene TRBJ2-5; D tentatively reads TRBD1 or TRBD2 (5 bases each). CDR3 length: 13 residues. Trimming cost V 7 bases and J 11 bases, with 20 bases left between them. Written as DNA, the CDR3 is TGTGCCAGCAATCCAGGGACGGGCAATGAGCAGTACTTC. This gives the protein CASNPGTGNEQYF.